The rows below give T cell receptor beta chains drawn from one sample of a study of molecular identifiers for immune sequencing clone quantification. TCRdb itself ran the PCR reads through MiXCR, one entry per CDR3 protein. This sample has some 91,000 distinct CDR3 sequences, with approximately 25% found just once. Sequenced input: naive CD8+ T cells from blood, with Jurkat cell RNA spiked in. Receptor source: a human donor in good health. Some libraries in this study had Jurkat cell RNA spiked in. Each CDR3 is given with its conserved first and last residue. The order of the fields is CDR3 DNA, CDR3 protein, clone size, D gene, J gene, V gene. The D gene is left open where the match is weak. Size tells how often a clone was seen (once, few, many) or the class of an expanded clone, and some rows leave it out.

TGCGCCAGCAGATCCGGGACTGCGCAGTATTTT CASRSGTAQYF many NA TRBJ2-3 TRBV10-2
TGCGCCAGCAGCCAAGACAGGTTTTCCTCCTATAATTCACCCCTCCACTTT CASSQDRFSSYNSPLHF many NA TRBJ1-6 TRBV4-3
TGTGCCAGCAGCTGGGGTGGCAGCCAAAGCACAGATACGCAGTATTTT CASSWGGSQSTDTQYF many NA TRBJ2-3 TRBV5-6
TGTGCCAGCAGCCGATTAGGGGCAGGGGGCGCGAATCAGCCCCAGCATTTT CASSRLGAGGANQPQHF NA TRBD1 TRBJ1-5 TRBV27
TGTGCCAGCAGCCCCCCCTCAGGGAACTACGAGCAGTACTTC CASSPPSGNYEQYF few NA TRBJ2-7 TRBV7-9
TGCAGCGTCCCTGATGGGGGTGGCTACACCTTC CSVPDGGGYTF many NA TRBJ1-2 TRBV29-1
TGCGCCAGCAGCCAAGACAGTTTGAACACTGAAGCTTTCTTT CASSQDSLNTEAFF many NA TRBJ1-1 TRBV4-3
TGTGCCAGCAGCCCCGGGACGGCCTTGGGTGAGCAGTACTTC CASSPGTALGEQYF few NA TRBJ2-7 TRBV27
TGTGCCAGCAGTGCTACCGGGACAGGGACTGAAGCTTTCTTT CASSATGTGTEAFF many TRBD1 TRBJ1-1 TRBV6-6
TGTGCCAGCTCACCACCCACGCAGGGGGGCTACGAGCAGTACTTC CASSPPTQGGYEQYF few NA TRBJ2-7 TRBV18
TGTGCCAGCAGCTTTGGGGCGGACTACGAGCAGTACTTC CASSFGADYEQYF NA NA TRBJ2-7 TRBV4-2
TGTGCCAGCAGCCAAGGTAGCGGGAACGTCGAAAACATTCAGTACTTC CASSQGSGNVENIQYF NA TRBD2 TRBJ2-4 TRBV3-1
TGTGCCAGCGTGGGGGCGGCAGAGACCCAGTACTTC CASVGAAETQYF many NA TRBJ2-5 TRBV6-2/TRBV6-3
TGTGCCAGCAGCTTAGTTGGTGGACAGAACGTTGAAGCTTTCTTT CASSLVGGQNVEAFF few NA TRBJ1-1 TRBV7-2
TGTGCCAGCAGCTTACTCGCGGGACCAGATACGCAGTATTTT CASSLLAGPDTQYF many NA TRBJ2-3 TRBV7-9
TGCAGGGCTAGAAATTCCCGGGACGTGGACTACAATGAGCAGTTCTTC CRARNSRDVDYNEQFF NA NA TRBJ2-1 TRBV20-1
TGTGCCAGTAGTATTCGTGGCGGGGGGGCTTACAATGAGCAGTTCTTC CASSIRGGGAYNEQFF few TRBD2 TRBJ2-1 TRBV19
TGTGCCAGCAGCCCCACTAGCGGGGGAAGCACAGATACGCAGTATTTT CASSPTSGGSTDTQYF many TRBD2 TRBJ2-3 TRBV28
TGTGCCAGCAGCTTATGGCCCGGACAGGGGGCGTTGATGAACACTGAAGCTTTCTTT CASSLWPGQGALMNTEAFF many TRBD1 TRBJ1-1 TRBV13
TGTGCCAGCAGTATTACAGGGGGCAATAGCAATCAGCCCCAGCATTTT CASSITGGNSNQPQHF many TRBD1 TRBJ1-5 TRBV27
TGTGCCAGCAGTTTGCTGAGCAGTATTTTCATTCAGTACTTC CASSLLSSIFIQYF NA NA TRBJ2-4 TRBV12-3/TRBV12-4
TGCAGCGTTGAAGGGACAGAGAACTACGAGCAGTACTTC CSVEGTENYEQYF many NA TRBJ2-7 TRBV29-1
TGTGCCAGCAGTTTTGGGGGCAGCACTGAAGCTTTCTTT CASSFGGSTEAFF many NA TRBJ1-1 TRBV7-9
TGTGCCAGCAGCTTCACCCCCTTTGGACAGGCCTACGAGCAGTACTTC CASSFTPFGQAYEQYF few TRBD1 TRBJ2-7 TRBV11-2
TGTGCCAGCAGCTTACTCGCCCCGCAGGGACATATCCTTCAAGAGACCCAGTACTTC CASSLLAPQGHILQETQYF many NA TRBJ2-5 TRBV7-9
TGCGCCAGCAGCCTCGACAGGGGGCCGGGAAACACCATATATTTT CASSLDRGPGNTIYF many TRBD1 TRBJ1-3 TRBV5-1
TGTGCCAGCAGTTACTCACAGGTAATGAACACTGAAGCTTTCTTT CASSYSQVMNTEAFF few NA TRBJ1-1 TRBV6-6
TGTGCCAGTAGAGGGCTAGCAAACCAAGAGACCCAGTACTTC CASRGLANQETQYF NA NA TRBJ2-5 TRBV19
TGTGCCAGCACCCTCTCCCATGGGGGCGGGGGCGTAGGATCAGATACGCAGTATTTT CASTLSHGGGGVGSDTQYF many NA TRBJ2-3 TRBV6-5
TGCAGTGCTAGAGATGCGGGTGCAACCTACGAGCAGTACTTC CSARDAGATYEQYF many NA TRBJ2-7 TRBV20-1
TGCGCCAGCAGCCAAGACTGGTCGGGGTCAAGTCTCTTT CASSQDWSGSSLF few NA TRBJ1-1 TRBV4-3
TGCAGCGTTGATGGGACTAGCGGGGCCAGCTCCTACAATGAGCAGTTCTTC CSVDGTSGASSYNEQFF many TRBD2 TRBJ2-1 TRBV29-1
TGCAGTGCTAGGGGCCGGGACAGCGCACACGAGCAGTGCTTC CSARGRDSAHEQCF once TRBD1 TRBJ2-7 TRBV20-1
TGCGCCAGCAGCCAAGAAACCGGGGAGCTGTTTTTT CASSQETGELFF many NA TRBJ2-2 TRBV4-1
TGTGCCAGCAGTTTATCAAAGGGTTACGAGCAGTACTTC CASSLSKGYEQYF many NA TRBJ2-7 TRBV27
TGCGCCAGCAGCCAACTTCCCAGGGAAATAATGAACACTGAAGCTTTCTTT CASSQLPREIMNTEAFF NA NA TRBJ1-1 TRBV4-3
TGTGCCAGCAGCTCCCAAAAAGCCCTAGTCTTCAGCACAGATACGCAGTATTTT CASSSQKALVFSTDTQYF few NA TRBJ2-3 TRBV7-6
TGTGCCAGCAGTGAAGCGTACGGGGGGGGGCCTCCACAAGGGCTCACAGATACGCAGTATTTT CASSEAYGGGPPQGLTDTQYF many TRBD2 TRBJ2-3 TRBV6-1
TGTGCCAGCAGTACCGACAGGTCCGAGCAGTACTTC CASSTDRSEQYF many NA TRBJ2-7 TRBV7-9
TGTGCCAGCAGCCCGCTAATAGCGGGGGCGGACTACGAGCAGTACTTC CASSPLIAGADYEQYF NA TRBD2 TRBJ2-7 TRBV3-1
TGTGCCAGCAGCTCGGTTAGTTACGTGGGGGGAGGAACTGAAGCTTTCTTT CASSSVSYVGGGTEAFF NA NA TRBJ1-1 TRBV9
TGCAGCGTTGGTCCTCAGGGGCCGGGGGATGAGCAGTTCTTC CSVGPQGPGDEQFF many NA TRBJ2-1 TRBV29-1
TGCAGCGTTGCAAAGGGGATCTACAATGAGCAGTTCTTC CSVAKGIYNEQFF many NA TRBJ2-1 TRBV29-1
TGTGCCAGCAGCTTAGCAGGGGGCACAGATACGCAGTATTTT CASSLAGGTDTQYF many NA TRBJ2-3 TRBV7-9
TGTGCCAGCAGTCCCGAGAGGCCCTCCACAGATACGCAGTATTTT CASSPERPSTDTQYF many NA TRBJ2-3 TRBV27
TGTGCCAGCAGTGAAAGCGTCACTAACCCTGTGGGTGAAGCTTTCTTT CASSESVTNPVGEAFF many NA TRBJ1-1 TRBV2
TGTGCCAGCAGCGGGGGGGGCTACACCTTC CASSGGGYTF once NA TRBJ1-2 TRBV9
TGTGCCAGCAGCTTGTTTGGGGAGATGAACACTGAAGCTTTCTTT CASSLFGEMNTEAFF few NA TRBJ1-1 TRBV5-4
TGTGCCACCAGTCTGGGGTACGAGCAGTACTTC CATSLGYEQYF few NA TRBJ2-7 TRBV24-1